This T cell receptor (beta chain) was obtained from a study of OX40 agonist ivuxolimab in advanced cancers. Worth noting for this clone: Its antigen is currently unknown.

General observations from the study: Doses of 0.1 to 3.0 mg/kg were accompanied by clonal expansion of CD4+ and CD8+ blood T cells by week 6.

TCRdb's table, derived via immunoSEQ multiplex PCR, lists solely in-frame clones and lacks some. The sample lists 52,000 or so clones; around 94% were seen once. Germline V gene data show CDR1 as MGHRA and CDR2 as YSYEKL. V was pared by 3 bases and J by 5 bases, with 9 bases of the junction left unmatched. CDR3 size: 15 residues. V gene TRBV4-1 combines with J gene TRBJ2-7; TRBD1 aligns across 8 bases. The receptor was derived from an adult with an advanced solid tumor such as melanoma, head and neck, liver or kidney cancer. The sample was CD4+ or CD8+ T cells sorted from blood, taken in a trial of the OX40 agonist ivuxolimab. The CDR3, as DNA: TGCGCCAGCAGCCAGCAAGGACAGGGAAGAAACGAGCAGTACTTC. Its protein is CASSQQGQGRNEQYF.